The following is a T cell receptor beta chain sequence with its context. These data originate in a study of blood T cell repertoires in COVID-19. For the study at large: The study drew acute and convalescent COVID-19 samples from the United States, Italy and Spain.

Germline V lookup: CDR1 LNHDA, CDR2 SQIVND (reference sequence). The CDR3 has 16 amino acids. The V and J ends lost 5 bases and 9 bases respectively, with 23 bases between them. Study processing details: Reference gene primers were amplified, and this amplification served to estimate nucleated cell counts. The protocol was immunoSEQ multiplex PCR, while the TCRdb copy is restricted to in-frame clones and leaves out a portion. V and J calls and clone size follow that table, whereas D and trimming were derived from the DNA. The sample contains about 140,000 clones, roughly 80% of which appear only once.

The TCR was taken from a woman aged 45-65 years with active or convalescent COVID-19. The sequenced sample consisted of peripheral blood. The chain employs TRBV19 and TRBJ2-1, with D tentatively TRBD2 (5 bases). CDR3 amino acids: CASSPLDGVQVGEQFF. The CDR3 region has the DNA TGTGCCAGTAGTCCCCTTGACGGGGTGCAGGTAGGTGAGCAGTTCTTC.